These 26 T cell receptor beta chains originate from one sample sequenced in a study of regulatory T cells in long-lasting Graves disease. Libraries of TCR beta came from iRepertoire HTBI primers plus Arm-PCR of CDR3 regions. Each CDR3 protein gets one entry after TCRdb re-called the multiplex PCR reads with MiXCR. Here the sample spans about 320,000 distinct CDR3 sequences, 18% being singletons. Described time point: newly diagnosed GD, antithyroid drugs for less than 3 months. Scientists built the TCR library using RNA that was extracted from PBMCs. The starting material was peripheral blood mononuclear cells (PBMCs), obtained at new diagnosis, from a patient treated with antithyroid drugs. All receptors derive from a female donor with Graves disease.

This clonotype showed up many times. V gene TRBV29-1 combines with J gene TRBJ1-1; 7 bases agree with TRBD1. The length of the CDR3 is 13 residues. V shed 2 bases and J 9 bases; nucleotides not matched to a gene: 9. Germline CDR1 and CDR2: SQVTM and ANQGSEA. CDR3 residues: CSVESGGGAKAFF. Written as DNA, the CDR3 is TGCAGCGTTGAAAGTGGAGGGGGCGCGAAAGCTTTCTTT.

This clonotype was detected many times. The chain is built from TRBV11-2 and TRBJ2-7; unclear D gene. The V end lost 1 base, the J end lost 2 bases, and 12 bases lay between the germline ends. The CDR3 spans 15 residues. Germline CDR1 and CDR2: SGHAT and FQNNGV. The CDR3 loop reads CASSLGLLTAYEQYF. The CDR3 DNA is TGTGCCAGCAGCTTAGGCTTACTTACCGCCTACGAGCAGTACTTC.

This clonotype was seen a handful of times. This could be a read error, since a much larger clone is one nucleotide away. The chain uses TRBV6-2 or TRBV6-3 and TRBJ1-2, with TRBD1 matching 11 bases. CDR1 and CDR2 (germline): MNHEY, SVGEGT. This CDR3 spans 16 amino acids. The CDR3 loop is CASSYWTGGTNYSYTF. As DNA, the CDR3 is TGTGCCAGCAGTTACTGGACAGGGGGCACTAACTATAGCTACACCTTC.

The V gene is TRBV5-4, the J gene TRBJ2-7; 10 bases map to TRBD2. The CDR3 has 16 residues. Trimming took 3 bases from V and 3 from J; bases not matched to a gene: 9. CDR1 and CDR2 from the germline V gene are SGHNT and YYREEE (reference sequence). CDR3 in amino acids: CASSSLAGVRGYEQYF. CDR3 sequence (DNA): TGTGCCAGCAGCTCCCTAGCGGGAGTGAGAGGCTACGAGCAGTACTTC.

This clonotype has ten or more counts. The chain carries TRBV7-9 and TRBJ1-3; perhaps TRBD1 as D (6 bases). Looked up from germline, CDR1 is SEHNR and CDR2 is FQNEAQ (reference sequence). The CDR3 has 17 residues. Trimming took off 1 base at V and 0 bases at J, with 13 bases between the two ends. The CDR3 nucleotides read TGTGCCAGCAGCTTAGTAGGACAGCAGAGCTCTGGAAACACCATATATTTT. It encodes CASSLVGQQSSGNTIYF.

This clonotype has ten or more counts. CDR3 DNA sequence: TGTGCCAGCAGTTACTCAGCCCCGGGACTAGCGGGATCGGATACGCAGTATTTT. It codes for CASSYSAPGLAGSDTQYF. The chain joins TRBV6-2 or TRBV6-3 to TRBJ2-3; 13 nucleotides match TRBD2. Trimming took 0 bases from V and 6 from J; bases not matched to a gene: 9. The CDR3 loop spans 18 amino acids. Germline assignment: CDR1 MNHEY and CDR2 SVGEGT.

This clonotype came up many times. The chain joins TRBV30 to TRBJ2-7; 11 bases align to TRBD2. The J segment lost 5 bases and the V segment lost 0 bases, leaving 9 bases of the junction unmatched. Germline lookup yields CDR1 GTSNPN and CDR2 SVGIG (reference sequence). This CDR3 contains 16 residues. CDR3 bases: TGTGCCTGGAGTGTACGGCTAGCGGGAGGAAATAACGAGCAGTACTTC. It encodes CAWSVRLAGGNNEQYF.

This clonotype was picked up many times. This chain connects TRBV5-1 to TRBJ2-1; 14 bases line up with TRBD2. With 4 bases clipped from V and 3 bases from J, the junction kept 9 bases outside the gene matches. Germline V gene data show CDR1 as SGHRS and CDR2 as YFSETQ. CDR3 size: 18 residues. In DNA form, the CDR3 reads TGCGCCAGCAGCCCCTTACTTGGGACTAGCGGGAGCTACAATGAGCAGTTCTTC. Its protein is CASSPLLGTSGSYNEQFF. Full variable domain (missing parts from reference TRBV5-1 and TRBJ2-1): KAGVTQTPRYLIKTRGQQVTLSCSPISGHRSVSWYQQTPGQGLQFLFEYFSETQRNKGNFPGRFSGRQFSNSRSEMNVSTLELGDSALYLCASSPLLGTSGSYNEQFFGPGTRLTVL.

This clonotype was counted only a few times. This chain uses TRBV9 with TRBJ2-5; TRBD1 might be the D (5 bases). The CDR3 loop spans 14 amino acids. V gave up 2 bases and J gave up 5 bases, with 13 bases separating them. The V gene's germline CDR1 is SGDLS and CDR2 YYNGEE. CDR3 amino acids: CASSVSTGRETQYF. CDR3 nucleotide sequence: TGTGCCAGCAGCGTTTCAACAGGAAGGGAGACCCAGTACTTC. The variable domain in full, with the rest retrieved from reference TRBV9 and TRBJ2-5, is DSGVTQTPKHLITATGQRVTLRCSPRSGDLSVYWYQQSLDQGLQFLIQYYNGEERAKGNILERFSAQQFPDLHSELNLSSLELGDSALYFCASSVSTGRETQYFGPGTRLLVL.

The chain joins TRBV20-1 to TRBJ2-6, with unresolved D. Trimming took off 0 bases at V and 0 bases at J, with 12 bases between the two ends. The CDR3 totals 17 residues. The germline V gene has CDR1 DFQATT and CDR2 SNEGSKA (reference sequence). The CDR3 here is CSARDLVGTSGANVLTF. CDR3 nucleotides: TGCAGTGCTAGAGATCTCGTCGGTACCTCTGGGGCCAACGTCCTGACTTTC.

This clonotype was recorded a few times. This chain joins TRBV5-4 and TRBJ2-7; D gene uncertain. V lost 3 bases and J lost 5, with 6 bases in between. The CDR3 runs to 11 residues. Germline CDR1 and CDR2: SGHNT and YYREEE (reference sequence). The CDR3 sequence is CASSSVDEQYF. In DNA, the CDR3 is TGTGCCAGCAGCTCCGTCGACGAGCAGTACTTC.

The chain recombines TRBV20-1 with TRBJ2-7, with D unclear. The V gene's germline CDR1 is DFQATT and CDR2 SNEGSKA (reference sequence). Trimming removed 2 bases at V and 0 bases at J, with 8 bases between. There are 13 residues in the CDR3. The CDR3 sequence is CSARQRSSYEQYF. In nucleotides, the CDR3 is TGCAGTGCTAGACAGAGGAGCTCCTACGAGCAGTACTTC.

This clonotype was recorded many times. V is TRBV20-1 and J is TRBJ2-5; the D gene is possibly TRBD1 (6 bases). CDR3 length equals 12 residues. V shed 3 bases and J shed 5 bases, with 10 bases lying between them. Germline CDR1 reads DFQATT; CDR2 reads SNEGSKA (reference sequence). In nucleotides, the CDR3 is TGCAGTGCTAGGGAGCAGGGGGAGACCCAGTACTTC. Amino acid sequence: CSAREQGETQYF.

This clonotype was recorded at least ten times. The chain recombines TRBV20-1 with TRBJ2-1; 12 bases are shared with TRBD2. The CDR3 spans 15 residues. From germline, CDR1 is DFQATT and CDR2 SNEGSKA (reference sequence). After removal of 4 bases from V and 8 bases from J, the junction contained 9 bases not matched to a gene. CDR3 region: CSAKTTSGRLDEQFF. CDR3 bases: TGCAGTGCTAAGACGACTAGCGGGAGACTCGATGAGCAGTTCTTC.

This clonotype was counted between two and nine times. The chain combines TRBV5-6 with TRBJ2-1, with D possibly TRBD1 on 6 matching bases. CDR3 length: 15 residues. The germline V gene has CDR1 SGHDT and CDR2 YYEEEE. Trimming removed 6 bases from V and 0 bases from J, with 13 bases in between. The CDR3 spells CASTWGLASYNEQFF. The CDR3 DNA follows: TGTGCCAGCACCTGGGGGCTAGCCTCCTACAATGAGCAGTTCTTC.

The rearrangement uses TRBV2 and TRBJ2-5, with a possible D match to TRBD2 (5 bases). The V gene's germline CDR1 is SNHLY and CDR2 FYNNEI. The CDR3 extends over 12 amino acids. The V gene lost 1 base and the J gene lost 10 bases, with 10 bases spanning the gap. CDR3 bases: TGTGCCAGCAGTGAAGGAGGCCGGGGCCAGTACTTC. It yields the protein CASSEGGRGQYF. Combining the CDR3 with reference TRBV2 and TRBJ2-5 gives the whole variable domain EPEVTQTPSHQVTQMGQEVILRCVPISNHLYFYWYRQILGQKVEFLVSFYNNEISEKSEIFDDQFSVERPDGSNFTLKIRSTKLEDSAMYFCASSEGGRGQYFGPGTRLLVL.

This clonotype occurred many times. The genes are TRBV24-1 and TRBJ2-2; 10 bases align to TRBD1. V shed 4 bases, J shed 3 bases, and the junction held 7 bases outside the gene matches. Looked up from germline, CDR1 is KGHDR and CDR2 is SFDVKD. The CDR3 has 17 amino acids. The CDR3 DNA sequence: TGTGCCACCAGTGACCTTGGGGGGACAGGGGACACCGGGGAGCTGTTTTTT. This sequence encodes CATSDLGGTGDTGELFF.

V gene TRBV5-5 combines with J gene TRBJ2-1, with 7 bases that match TRBD2. Germline CDR1 and CDR2: SGHKS and YYEKEE (reference sequence). The CDR3 runs 12 residues. With 4 bases clipped from V and 8 bases from J, the junction kept 3 bases outside the gene matches. The CDR3 nucleotides read TGTGCCAGCAGCATGACTAGCCATGAGCAGTTCTTC. This translates into CASSMTSHEQFF. The variable domain in full, with the rest retrieved from reference TRBV5-5 and TRBJ2-1, is DAGVTQSPTHLIKTRGQQVTLRCSPISGHKSVSWYQQVLGQGPQFIFQYYEKEERGRGNFPDRFSARQFPNYSSELNVNALLLGDSALYLCASSMTSHEQFFGPGTRLTVL.

The rearrangement links TRBV2 to TRBJ2-7; no reliable D call. The V gene's germline CDR1 is SNHLY and CDR2 FYNNEI. Trimming removed 8 bases from V and 2 bases from J, with 13 bases in between. This CDR3 spans 13 amino acids. CDR3 sequence (DNA): TGTGCCAGCTGTTGTAACGGAGCCTACGAGCAGTACTTC. Residues: CASCCNGAYEQYF.

The rearrangement uses TRBV5-1 and TRBJ2-1; 7 nucleotides align to TRBD2. The CDR3 has 15 amino acids. CDR1 is SGHRS, CDR2 YFSETQ, per germline. J was trimmed by 4 bases and V by 6 bases; bases with no gene match: 10. The CDR3 region has the DNA TGCGCCAGCAACCCGACTAGCCGCCCGTACAATGAGCAGTTCTTC. Its translation is CASNPTSRPYNEQFF.

J is TRBJ2-2 and V is TRBV5-8; weak D call: TRBD2 (6 bases). The V end lost 4 bases, the J end lost 6 bases, and 22 bases lay between the germline ends. The CDR3 has 17 amino acids. The germline V gene has CDR1 SGHTS and CDR2 YDEGEE. CDR3 DNA: TGTGCCAGCAGCCGAGCCGCGGGGACCAGCAACGCCGGGGAGCTGTTTTTT. Translating gives CASSRAAGTSNAGELFF.

This clonotype turned up a few times. The rearrangement uses TRBV7-8 and TRBJ2-6, with D uncertain. Germline V lookup: CDR1 SGHVS, CDR2 FQNEAQ. The CDR3 is made up of 15 amino acids. The V and J ends lost 2 bases and 0 bases respectively, with 5 bases between them. As DNA, the CDR3 is TGTGCCAGCAGCTTAAGTTTCTCTGGGGCCAACGTCCTGACTTTC. As protein: CASSLSFSGANVLTF.

This clonotype was counted many times. The chain links TRBV7-9 to TRBJ2-1, with 7 bases fitting TRBD2. CDR3 size: 14 residues. CDR1 and CDR2 from the germline V gene are SEHNR and FQNEAQ (reference sequence). V shed 10 bases and J 4 bases; nucleotides not matched to a gene: 10. The DNA of the CDR3 is TGTGCCACCGAAACCAGCGGGGTTTACAATGAGCAGTTCTTC. Residues: CATETSGVYNEQFF.

Comment on this clonotype: A single base is all that separates this from a far larger clone, so a read error is likely. The rearrangement links TRBV11-3 to TRBJ2-1, with a weak D call TRBD2 (6 bases). The DNA end is a closer match to TRBJ2-3, so the J assignment may be wrong. Per the germline V gene, CDR1 is SGHNT and CDR2 is YENEEA. The length of the CDR3 is 12 residues. The DNA for the CDR3 is TGTGCCAGCGGGAGGAGCACAGGTACGCAGTATTTT. Its translation: CASGRSTGTQYF.

This clonotype was counted many times. One junction end disagrees with the germline gene, perhaps due to a read error. The chain couples TRBV5-1 to TRBJ1-1; D is perhaps TRBD1 (5 bases). The CDR3 is 17 residues long. CDR1 is SGHRS, CDR2 YFSETQ, per germline. CDR3 region: CASSTRQGGDPNTEAFF. Written as DNA, the CDR3 is TGTGCCAGCAGCACTAGGCAGGGAGGGGACCCCAACACTGAAGCTTTCTTT.

This clonotype came up many times. J is TRBJ1-2 and V is TRBV6-5; D might be TRBD1 (5 bases). The CDR3 length is 15 residues. V lost 2 bases to trimming and J lost 0 bases, with 10 bases between them. CDR1 and CDR2 from the germline V gene are MNHEY and SVGAGI. CDR3 in DNA: TGTGCCAGCAGTTACGGGACGGCCGCTAACTATGGCTACACCTTC. Protein: CASSYGTAANYGYTF.